What follows are 30 T cell receptor beta chains derived from one specimen sequenced in a study of memory CD4+ T cells and cytomegalovirus serostatus. The table came from immunoSEQ multiplex PCR; TCRdb's copy has only in-frame clones and leaves some out. Of 40,000 to 55,000 clones listed, over 60% are singletons. The sort gate was single viable CD3+CD4+CD8-CD45RO+ cells for memory CD4+ T cells. Input material: memory CD4+ T cells from blood. Receptor source: an adult in good health and CMV-seropositive.

The chain recombines TRBV10-3 with TRBJ2-7; 9 bases agree with TRBD1. This CDR3 spans 15 amino acids. The germline V gene encodes CDR1 ENHRY and CDR2 SYGVKD. The V segment lost 7 bases and the J segment 3 bases; nucleotides outside the gene matches: 10. The CDR3 sequence: CAITAGTGLGYEQYF. CDR3 nucleotides: TGTGCCATCACGGCTGGGACAGGGTTGGGCTACGAGCAGTACTTC.

The genes are TRBV29-1 and TRBJ1-4; D might be TRBD1 (6 bases). CDR3 length: 17 residues. In germline, CDR1 is SQVTM, CDR2 ANQGSEA. V was shortened by 7 bases and J by 0 bases, with 21 bases between the two germline ends. The chain's CDR3 is CSALRGPRGATNEKLFF. The CDR3 DNA sequence: TGCAGCGCCCTGCGGGGGCCGCGAGGCGCAACTAATGAAAAACTGTTTTTT.

The J gene is TRBJ1-1, the V gene TRBV2; maybe TRBD1 (5 bases). The CDR3 covers 13 residues. Trimming removed 6 bases at V and 13 bases at J, with 21 bases between. The germline CDR1 and CDR2 sequences are SNHLY and FYNNEI. CDR3 residues: CASSPRGDGNCFF. The CDR3 coding sequence is TGTGCCAGCAGCCCGAGGGGAGATGGGAATTGTTTCTTT. The full variable domain, completed using reference TRBV2 and TRBJ1-1, is EPEVTQTPSHQVTQMGQEVILRCVPISNHLYFYWYRQILGQKVEFLVSFYNNEISEKSEIFDDQFSVERPDGSNFTLKIRSTKLEDSAMYFCASSPRGDGNCFFGQGTRLTVV.

V gene TRBV7-2 combines with J gene TRBJ2-2, with 10 bases matching TRBD2. V lost 3 bases and J lost 5; bases outside the gene matches: 6. CDR1 SGHTA and CDR2 FQGNSA come from the germline V gene. This CDR3 has 16 residues. The CDR3 sequence is CASSFSGGAVTGELFF. As DNA, the CDR3 is TGTGCCAGCAGCTTCAGCGGGGGGGCCGTAACCGGGGAGCTGTTTTTT.

V usage is TRBV7-9 and J usage is TRBJ1-4, with TRBD1 matching 7 bases. J gave up 7 bases and V 2 bases, and 4 bases lay outside the gene matches. There are 14 residues in the CDR3. The germline gives CDR1 SEHNR, CDR2 FQNEAQ (reference sequence). CDR3 nucleotides: TGTGCCAGCAGCTTAATGAACAGGGGTGAAAAACTGTTTTTT. It translates to CASSLMNRGEKLFF.

The table lists this clone with a few counts. The gene calls are TRBV30 and TRBJ1-4; TRBD1 agrees at 8 bases. The CDR3 runs to 12 residues. CDR1 and CDR2 from the germline V gene are GTSNPN and SVGIG (reference sequence). Trimming took 7 bases from V and 7 from J; bases not matched to a gene: 5. DNA of the CDR3: TGTGCCTTGACAGGGGCAGGTGAAAAACTGTTTTTT. Protein sequence: CALTGAGEKLFF.

In its sample, this clone was seen a few times. The chain joins TRBV19 to TRBJ1-6; D unclear. V gave up 7 bases and J gave up 6 bases, with 10 bases separating them. This CDR3 has 13 residues. CDR1 LNHDA and CDR2 SQIVND come from the germline V gene (reference sequence). CDR3 loop: CASKADLNSPLHF. The CDR3 region has the DNA TGTGCCAGTAAAGCGGACCTTAATTCACCCCTCCACTTT.

The rearrangement joins TRBV19 to TRBJ1-5, with D perhaps matching TRBD1 (5 bases). CDR1 and CDR2 (germline): LNHDA, SQIVND (reference sequence). The V end was cut by 3 bases, the J end by 3 bases, with 12 bases between. This CDR3 contains 15 residues. The CDR3 region has the DNA TGTGCCAGTAGTATCTCTGACAGTCACAATCAGCCCCAGCATTTT. This encodes CASSISDSHNQPQHF.

The V call is TRBV15, the J call TRBJ2-1, with 8 bases identical to TRBD2. From germline, CDR1 is LNHNV and CDR2 YYDKDF (reference sequence). J was trimmed by 4 bases and V by 0 bases; bases with no gene match: 5. This CDR3 has 16 residues. CDR3 nucleotide sequence: TGTGCCACCAGCAGAGACTTGCGGGGGGAGTACAATGAGCAGTTCTTC. Translated: CATSRDLRGEYNEQFF.

The genes are TRBV5-1 and TRBJ1-2; 8 bases fit TRBD1. V was clipped by 4 bases and J by 8 bases; unmatched bases: 7. Germline CDR1 is SGHRS and CDR2 is YFSETQ. This CDR3 region has 13 residues. The CDR3 loop is CASSALTGDGYTF. The CDR3 DNA reads as TGCGCCAGCAGCGCACTGACAGGGGACGGCTACACCTTC.

The J gene is TRBJ1-4, the V gene TRBV28, with TRBD1 identical over 11 bases. V lost 8 bases and J lost 6; bases outside the gene matches: 8. This CDR3 is 15 amino acids long. CDR1 MDHEN and CDR2 SYDVKM come from the germline V gene. The CDR3 DNA is TGTGCCAGCGGCCATGGGGGACAGGGGGATGAAAAACTGTTTTTT. Translating gives CASGHGGQGDEKLFF.

The rearrangement links TRBV7-3 to TRBJ2-1, with 7 bases that match TRBD2. The length of the CDR3 is 15 residues. Germline CDR1 SGHTA, CDR2 FQGTGA. V was pared by 6 bases and J by 2 bases, with 7 bases of the junction left unmatched. The CDR3 DNA follows: TGTGCCAGCAGTGCAGGCGGGGGAACCTACAATGAGCAGTTCTTC. Translation: CASSAGGGTYNEQFF. Together with reference TRBV7-3 and TRBJ2-1, the CDR3 gives the full variable domain: GAGVSQTPSNKVTEKGKYVELRCDPISGHTALYWYRQSLGQGPEFLIYFQGTGAADDSGLPNDRFFAVRPEGSVSTLKIQRTERGDSAVYLCASSAGGGTYNEQFFGPGTRLTVL.

J is TRBJ2-3 and V is TRBV5-1; D may be TRBD2 (5 bases). The CDR3 extends over 15 amino acids. CDR1 SGHRS and CDR2 YFSETQ come from the germline V gene. The V and J ends lost 4 bases and 3 bases respectively, with 15 bases between them. This CDR3 is CASSAGPGWTDTQYF. In DNA, the CDR3 is TGCGCCAGCAGCGCGGGCCCGGGGTGGACAGATACGCAGTATTTT.

V usage is TRBV5-6 and J usage is TRBJ2-7; 7 nucleotides agree with TRBD1. The CDR3 covers 15 residues. The J segment lost 5 bases and the V segment lost 3 bases, leaving 11 bases of the junction unmatched. Per the germline V gene, CDR1 is SGHDT and CDR2 is YYEEEE. The CDR3 region is CASSSRQGWGDEQYF. Written as DNA, the CDR3 is TGTGCCAGCAGCTCCCGACAGGGATGGGGCGACGAGCAGTACTTC.

As regards this clone: A junction boundary mismatches the germline segment, possibly from a read error. The CDR3 loop is CASSPSGFADTQYF. In nucleotides, the CDR3 is TGTGCTAGCAGCCCCTCGGGGTTCGCAGATACGCAGTATTTT. This chain joins TRBV7-7 and TRBJ2-3; D might be TRBD2 (5 bases). Germline V CDR1 and CDR2: SSHAT, FNYEAQ (reference sequence). The CDR3 length is 14 residues.

The J gene is TRBJ2-6, the V gene TRBV6-1; the D gene is possibly TRBD1 (5 bases). V lost 5 bases and J 3 bases, leaving 11 bases between the germline ends. Germline-derived CDR1 and CDR2 are MNHNS and SASEGT. The CDR3 is made up of 15 amino acids. The CDR3 nucleotides read TGTGCCAGCAGTATCCAGGGTCTTGGGGCCAACGTCCTGACTTTC. Translated, it gives CASSIQGLGANVLTF.

This sequence joins TRBV25-1 and TRBJ1-1, with D possibly TRBD1 on 5 matching bases. This CDR3 comprises 14 residues. Trimming pared 4 bases from V and 4 bases from J, leaving 13 bases between. In germline, CDR1 is MGHDK, CDR2 SYGVNS. CDR3 nucleotide sequence: TGTGCCAGCAGTGCTAGGGGCGTCAGCACTGAAGCTTTCTTT. Protein sequence: CASSARGVSTEAFF.

This clone has just a few counts. This chain joins TRBV6-5 and TRBJ1-6; 8 nucleotides agree with TRBD1. The CDR3 sequence is 14 residues long. With V trimmed by 2 bases and J by 7 bases, 1 base remained unmatched. Per the germline V gene, CDR1 is MNHEY and CDR2 is SVGAGI. The chain's CDR3 is CASSYRTGNSPLHF. As DNA, the CDR3 is TGTGCCAGCAGTTACCGGACAGGGAATTCACCCCTCCACTTT.

The gene calls are TRBV2 and TRBJ2-5; D not resolved. The end of the DNA fits TRBJ2-7 better, so the J call may be wrong. Germline V lookup: CDR1 SNHLY, CDR2 FYNNEI. The length of the CDR3 is 13 residues. CDR3 sequence (DNA): TGTGCCAGCAGTGAAGCTCGGACCGGCGAGCAGTACTTC. As protein: CASSEARTGEQYF.

V and J are TRBV18 and TRBJ2-1, with D possibly TRBD1 on 6 matching bases. The CDR3 is made up of 13 amino acids. With 2 bases removed from V and 10 bases from J, the gap between germline ends came to 12 bases. CDR1 and CDR2 (germline): KGHSH, LQKENI. In DNA form, the CDR3 reads TGTGCCAGCTCACCAAACAGGGATTCCGAGCAGTTCTTC. It specifies CASSPNRDSEQFF.

The chain employs TRBV6-4 and TRBJ1-1, with D perhaps TRBD1 (5 bases). Deletions cut 2 bases from V and 2 bases from J, with 21 bases between. Germline V CDR1 and CDR2: MRHNA, SNTAGT. The CDR3 extends over 18 amino acids. The CDR3 region is CASSDTWRRGSRNTEAFF. CDR3 nucleotide sequence: TGTGCCAGCAGTGACACGTGGCGGAGGGGAAGTAGAAACACTGAAGCTTTCTTT.

The chain has TRBV5-1 and TRBJ2-3; the D is unclear. The CDR3 consists of 17 residues. CDR1 and CDR2 (germline): SGHRS, YFSETQ. Trimming took 0 bases from V and 1 from J, leaving 15 bases between them. Here the CDR3 DNA reads TGCGCCAGCAGCTTGGTAGGTTTCGCCCAAGGCACAGATACGCAGTATTTT. Translating gives CASSLVGFAQGTDTQYF. The whole variable domain, remainder taken from reference TRBV5-1 and TRBJ2-3, is KAGVTQTPRYLIKTRGQQVTLSCSPISGHRSVSWYQQTPGQGLQFLFEYFSETQRNKGNFPGRFSGRQFSNSRSEMNVSTLELGDSALYLCASSLVGFAQGTDTQYFGPGTRLTVL.

V and J are TRBV5-1 and TRBJ2-2; tentatively, D is TRBD2 (6 bases). CDR1 SGHRS and CDR2 YFSETQ come from the germline V gene. V lost 0 bases and J 6 bases, leaving 12 bases between the germline ends. This CDR3 is 15 amino acids long. In DNA form, the CDR3 reads TGCGCCAGCAGCTTGGGCGGGAAGGCGTCCGGGGAGCTGTTTTTT. This encodes CASSLGGKASGELFF.

The rearrangement joins TRBV18 to TRBJ1-4; no firm D call. Germline lookup yields CDR1 KGHSH and CDR2 LQKENI. V was clipped by 6 bases and J by 0 bases, with 14 bases between them. The CDR3 length is 16 residues. The CDR3 is CASSINHGATNEKLFF. The CDR3, as DNA: TGTGCCAGCTCCATAAACCACGGTGCAACTAATGAAAAACTGTTTTTT. Filled out from reference TRBV18 and TRBJ1-4, the complete variable domain reads NAGVMQNPRHLVRRRGQEARLRCSPMKGHSHVYWYRQLPEEGLKFMVYLQKENIIDESGMPKERFSAEFPKEGPSILRIQQVVRGDSAAYFCASSINHGATNEKLFFGSGTQLSVL.

The rearrangement links TRBV29-1 to TRBJ1-1, with D maybe TRBD1 (5 bases). The germline CDR1 and CDR2 sequences are SQVTM and ANQGSEA. V shed 0 bases and J shed 11 bases, with 13 bases lying between them. This CDR3 has 12 residues. The CDR3 nucleotides are TGCAGCGTTGAAGAAGTGGGGCTTGGGGCTTTCTTT. This gives the protein CSVEEVGLGAFF.

This chain joins TRBV28 and TRBJ1-4, with 9 bases matching TRBD1. Germline assignment: CDR1 MDHEN and CDR2 SYDVKM. The trim removed 3 bases at V and 11 bases at J, leaving 1 base unmatched. The CDR3 runs 12 residues. The CDR3 bases are TGTGCCAGCAGTTTGGGGACAGGGAAACTGTTTTTT. Translation: CASSLGTGKLFF.

J is TRBJ1-6 and V is TRBV7-2; possibly TRBD1 for D (6 bases). This CDR3 spans 16 amino acids. The germline V gene has CDR1 SGHTA and CDR2 FQGNSA. V gave up 5 bases and J gave up 4 bases, with 15 bases separating them. The CDR3 nucleotides read TGTGCCAGCAGCCCACAGGGTCCCGGTTATAATTCACCCCTCCACTTT. Encoded protein: CASSPQGPGYNSPLHF. Combining the CDR3 with reference TRBV7-2 and TRBJ1-6 gives the whole variable domain GAGVSQSPSNKVTEKGKDVELRCDPISGHTALYWYRQSLGQGLEFLIYFQGNSAPDKSGLPSDRFSAERTGGSVSTLTIQRTQQEDSAVYLCASSPQGPGYNSPLHFGNGTRLTVT.

The chain uses TRBV6-1 and TRBJ1-2; perhaps TRBD1 as D (5 bases). CDR3 length equals 15 residues. Germline loops: CDR1 MNHNS, CDR2 SASEGT. V lost 1 base and J 1 base, leaving 10 bases between the germline ends. The CDR3 bases are TGTGCCAGCAGTGAAGTTGGGACCCTTAACTATGGCTACACCTTC. Translation gives CASSEVGTLNYGYTF.

The V gene is TRBV30, the J gene TRBJ1-5, with a weak D call TRBD1 (5 bases). Germline loops: CDR1 GTSNPN, CDR2 SVGIG (reference sequence). CDR3 length equals 14 residues. V was clipped by 3 bases and J by 5 bases, with 14 bases between them. CDR3 residues: CAWSGDPRYQPQHF. The CDR3 DNA is TGTGCCTGGAGCGGGGACCCGAGATATCAGCCCCAGCATTTT.

This rearrangement joins TRBV19 to TRBJ1-2; 7 positions agree with TRBD1. Germline V CDR1 and CDR2: LNHDA, SQIVND (reference sequence). V gave up 7 bases and J gave up 8 bases; unmatched junction bases: 10. The CDR3 is 13 residues long. CDR3 sequence: CASTIRGRRGYTF. CDR3 DNA: TGTGCCAGTACCATCAGGGGGAGAAGAGGCTACACCTTC.